This is a list of T cell receptor beta chains from one sample in a study of blood T cell repertoires in COVID-19. Repertoires were generated with immunoSEQ multiplex PCR, while TCRdb's copy carries only in-frame clones and drops some. The table has about 74,000 clones, around nine tenths seen once. The specimen was peripheral blood. The receptors come from a woman aged 80 or older with active or convalescent COVID-19. Each CDR3 is given without its conserved first and last residue. Fields, in order: CDR3 protein, V gene.

CDR3: ASRRTVSGELF
V: TRBV12-3/TRBV12-4

CDR3: ASSLGQATNEKLF
V: TRBV5-6

CDR3: ASSQAGGGGPKNEQF
V: TRBV4-1

CDR3: ASSEGYYGYT
V: TRBV5-6

CDR3: ASSLSPQGSNQPQH
V: TRBV27

CDR3: ASSKLRPTTILLAKNIQY
V: TRBV21-1

CDR3: ASSPQGNYGYT
V: TRBV6-5

CDR3: ATGGEDTQY
V: TRBV24-1

CDR3: ASSVGIRVGRVEQY
V: TRBV9

CDR3: ASLWDWPGTDTQY
V: TRBV25-1

CDR3: ASSDWNRGQPQH
V: TRBV6-1

CDR3: ATSRDYGQSNQPQH
V: TRBV15

CDR3: ASSSPGTGDYGYT
V: TRBV19

CDR3: ASSESTGVLNSPLH
V: TRBV10-2

CDR3: ASSPWGSKQF
V: TRBV7-8

CDR3: ASSLYSGGYYNEQF
V: TRBV5-6

CDR3: ASSVGASSGNTIY
V: TRBV13

CDR3: ASSLENRARQPQH
V: TRBV19

CDR3: AIMGGSSYNEQF
V: TRBV7-9

CDR3: ASAPLAGANVLT
V: TRBV5-6

CDR3: AINRGEPQDTQY
V: TRBV10-3

CDR3: ASSLQGDYGYT
V: TRBV7-2

CDR3: AISESDRGRTEAF
V: TRBV10-3

CDR3: ASSQTSRNEQF
V: TRBV6-5

CDR3: ASSGGGGKLNTEAF
V: TRBV5-4

CDR3: ASSQGDRASYEQY
V: TRBV4-3

CDR3: ASSYVVSTNEKLF
V: TRBV6-5

CDR3: ASSESWQGVYSEQF
V: TRBV10-1

CDR3: ASSLADTYYGYT
V: TRBV13

CDR3: ASRGDRGRPRNEQY
V: TRBV6-6

CDR3: ASSPDWVSGNTIY
V: TRBV5-5

CDR3: ASSLVGQGGQPQH
V: TRBV7-2

CDR3: ASSYSNLGSGYT
V: TRBV6-5